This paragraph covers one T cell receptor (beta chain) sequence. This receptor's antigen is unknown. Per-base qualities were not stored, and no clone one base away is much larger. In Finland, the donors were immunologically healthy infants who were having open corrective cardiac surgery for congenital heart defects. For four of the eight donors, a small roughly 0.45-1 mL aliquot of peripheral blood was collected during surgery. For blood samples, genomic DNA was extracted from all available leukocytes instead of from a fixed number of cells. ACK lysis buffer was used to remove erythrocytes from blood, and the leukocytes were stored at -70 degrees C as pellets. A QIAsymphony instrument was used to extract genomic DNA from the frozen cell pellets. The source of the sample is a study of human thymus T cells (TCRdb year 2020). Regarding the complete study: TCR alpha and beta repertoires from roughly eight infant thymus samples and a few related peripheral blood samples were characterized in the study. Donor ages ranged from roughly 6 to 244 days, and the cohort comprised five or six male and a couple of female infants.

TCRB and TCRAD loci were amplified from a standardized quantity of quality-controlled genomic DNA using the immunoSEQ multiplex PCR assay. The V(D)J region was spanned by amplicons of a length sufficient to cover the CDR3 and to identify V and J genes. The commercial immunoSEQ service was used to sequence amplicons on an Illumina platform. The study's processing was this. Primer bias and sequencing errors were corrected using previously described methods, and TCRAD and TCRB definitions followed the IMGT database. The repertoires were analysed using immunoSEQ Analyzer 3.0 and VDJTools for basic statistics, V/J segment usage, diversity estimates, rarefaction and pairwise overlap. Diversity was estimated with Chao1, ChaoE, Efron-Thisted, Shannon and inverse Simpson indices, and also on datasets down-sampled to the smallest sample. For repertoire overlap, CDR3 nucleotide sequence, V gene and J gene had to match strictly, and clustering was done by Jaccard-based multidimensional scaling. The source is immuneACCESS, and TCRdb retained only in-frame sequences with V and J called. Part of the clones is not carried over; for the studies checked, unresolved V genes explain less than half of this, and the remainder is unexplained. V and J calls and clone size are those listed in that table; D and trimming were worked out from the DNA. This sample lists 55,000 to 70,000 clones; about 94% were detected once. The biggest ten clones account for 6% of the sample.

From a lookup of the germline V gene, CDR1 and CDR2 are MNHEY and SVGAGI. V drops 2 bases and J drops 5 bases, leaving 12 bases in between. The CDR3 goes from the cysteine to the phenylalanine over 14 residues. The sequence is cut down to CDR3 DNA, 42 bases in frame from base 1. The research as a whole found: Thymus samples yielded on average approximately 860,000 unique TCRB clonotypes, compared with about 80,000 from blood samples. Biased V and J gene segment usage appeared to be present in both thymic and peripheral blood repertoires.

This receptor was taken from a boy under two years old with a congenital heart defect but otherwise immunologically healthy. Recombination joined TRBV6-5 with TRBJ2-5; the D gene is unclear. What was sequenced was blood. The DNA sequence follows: TGTGCCAGCAGTTACAGAGCCTTGTTTGAGACCCAGTACTTC. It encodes CASSYRALFETQYF.